This TCR beta chain originates from a study of T cell responses to AZD1222 COVID-19 vaccine. Points from the study as a whole: Among those given AZD1222, only six were seropositive at baseline. No day 14 peak samples; only post-peak repertoires were characterized. Reportedly, nearly half the spike-specific TCRs target unmutated variant regions.

The CDR3 spans 12 residues. Germline-derived CDR1 and CDR2 are MNHEY and SVGEGT. V shed 6 bases and J shed 9 bases, with 15 bases lying between them. Data came from immunoSEQ multiplex PCR; TCRdb stores just in-frame clones and leaves some out. This sample yields tens of thousands of clones, of which 75% to 90% are seen a single time; approximately 31% belongs to the top ten. Worth noting for this clone: Its antigen is undetermined.

This clonotype was obtained from an adult in good health. The chain combines TRBV6-2 or TRBV6-3 with TRBJ2-7, with D perhaps TRBD1 or TRBD2 (5 bases each). The sample consisted of peripheral blood, taken on day 0 of AZD1222 vaccination. CDR3 region: CASSPFPGAQYF. For the CDR3, the DNA is TGTGCCAGCAGCCCCTTTCCCGGGGCGCAGTACTTC.